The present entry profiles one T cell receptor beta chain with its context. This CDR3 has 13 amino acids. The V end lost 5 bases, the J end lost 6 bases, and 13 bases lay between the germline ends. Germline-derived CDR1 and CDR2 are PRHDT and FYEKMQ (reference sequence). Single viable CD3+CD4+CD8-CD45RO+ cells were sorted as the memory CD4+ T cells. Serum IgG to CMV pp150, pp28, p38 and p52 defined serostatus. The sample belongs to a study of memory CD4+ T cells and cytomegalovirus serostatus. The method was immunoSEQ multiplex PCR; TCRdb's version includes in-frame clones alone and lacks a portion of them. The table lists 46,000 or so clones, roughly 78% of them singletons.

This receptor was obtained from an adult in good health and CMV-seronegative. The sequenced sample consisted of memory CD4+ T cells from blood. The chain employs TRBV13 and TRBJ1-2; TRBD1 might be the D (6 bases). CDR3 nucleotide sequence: TGTGCCAGCAGCACGAGGGGGGGGAATGGCTACACCTTC. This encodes CASSTRGGNGYTF.